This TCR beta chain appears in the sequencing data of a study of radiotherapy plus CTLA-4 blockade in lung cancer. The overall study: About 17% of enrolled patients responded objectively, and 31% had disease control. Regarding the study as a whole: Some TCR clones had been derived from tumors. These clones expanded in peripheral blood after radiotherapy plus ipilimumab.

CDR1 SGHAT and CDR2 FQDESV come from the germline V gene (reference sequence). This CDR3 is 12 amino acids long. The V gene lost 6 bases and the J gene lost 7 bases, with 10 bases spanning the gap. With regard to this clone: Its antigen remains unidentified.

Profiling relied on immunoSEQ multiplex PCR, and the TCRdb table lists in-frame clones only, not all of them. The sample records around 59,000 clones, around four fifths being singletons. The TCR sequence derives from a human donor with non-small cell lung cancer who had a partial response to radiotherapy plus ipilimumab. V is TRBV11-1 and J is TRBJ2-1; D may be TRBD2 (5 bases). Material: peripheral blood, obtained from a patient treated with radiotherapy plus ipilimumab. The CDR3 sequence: CASSPTRNEQFF. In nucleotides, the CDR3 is TGTGCCAGCAGTCCCACTAGAAATGAGCAGTTCTTC.